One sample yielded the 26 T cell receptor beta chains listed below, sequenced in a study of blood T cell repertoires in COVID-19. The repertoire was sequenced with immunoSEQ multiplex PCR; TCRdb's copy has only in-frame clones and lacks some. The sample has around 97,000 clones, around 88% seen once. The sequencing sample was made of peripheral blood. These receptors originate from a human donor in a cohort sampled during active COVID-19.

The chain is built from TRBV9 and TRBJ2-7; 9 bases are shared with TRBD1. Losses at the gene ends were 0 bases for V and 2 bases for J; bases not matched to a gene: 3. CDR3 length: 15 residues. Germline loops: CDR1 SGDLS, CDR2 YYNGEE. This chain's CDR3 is CASSVVGQGPYEQYF. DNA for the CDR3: TGTGCCAGCAGCGTAGTGGGACAGGGCCCCTACGAGCAGTACTTC.

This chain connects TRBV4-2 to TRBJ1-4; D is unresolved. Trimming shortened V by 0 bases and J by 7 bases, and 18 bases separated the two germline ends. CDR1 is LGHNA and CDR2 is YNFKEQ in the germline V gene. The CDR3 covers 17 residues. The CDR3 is CASSQDGKAGGVEKLFF. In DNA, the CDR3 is TGTGCCAGCAGCCAAGACGGGAAGGCGGGTGGGGTTGAAAAACTGTTTTTT.

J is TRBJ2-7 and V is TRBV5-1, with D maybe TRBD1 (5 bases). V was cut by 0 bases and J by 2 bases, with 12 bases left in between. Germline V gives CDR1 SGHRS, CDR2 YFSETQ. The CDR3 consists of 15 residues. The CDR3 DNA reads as TGCGCCAGCAGCTTGGCAAGGGGAACCCCCTACGAGCAGTACTTC. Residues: CASSLARGTPYEQYF.

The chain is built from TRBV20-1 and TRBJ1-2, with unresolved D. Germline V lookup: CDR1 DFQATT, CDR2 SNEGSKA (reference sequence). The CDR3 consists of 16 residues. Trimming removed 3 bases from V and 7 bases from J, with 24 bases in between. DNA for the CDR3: TGCAGTGCTAGTATCGGCTCTGAGGCAACCTCCACTGGCTACACCTTC. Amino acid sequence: CSASIGSEATSTGYTF.

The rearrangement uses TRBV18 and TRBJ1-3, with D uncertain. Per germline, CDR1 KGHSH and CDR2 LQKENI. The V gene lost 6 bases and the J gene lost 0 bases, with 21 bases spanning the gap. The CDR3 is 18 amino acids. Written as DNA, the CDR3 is TGTGCCAGCTCGCTCGAACCCCCGCAACGGGGCTCTGGAAACACCATATATTTT. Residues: CASSLEPPQRGSGNTIYF.

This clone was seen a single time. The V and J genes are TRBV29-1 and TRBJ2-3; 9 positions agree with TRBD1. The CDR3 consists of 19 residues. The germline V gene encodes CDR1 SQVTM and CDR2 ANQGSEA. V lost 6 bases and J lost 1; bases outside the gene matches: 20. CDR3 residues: CSVVLSGTGPSIGTDTQYF. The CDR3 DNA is TGCAGCGTCGTCCTATCCGGGACAGGGCCCTCCATTGGCACAGATACGCAGTATTTT.

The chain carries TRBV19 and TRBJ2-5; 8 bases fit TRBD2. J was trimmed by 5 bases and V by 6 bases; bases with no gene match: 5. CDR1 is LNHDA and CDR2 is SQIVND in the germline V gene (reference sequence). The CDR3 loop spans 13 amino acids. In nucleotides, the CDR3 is TGTGCCAGTAGGGCGGGGGGCGAGGAGACCCAGTACTTC. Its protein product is CASRAGGEETQYF.

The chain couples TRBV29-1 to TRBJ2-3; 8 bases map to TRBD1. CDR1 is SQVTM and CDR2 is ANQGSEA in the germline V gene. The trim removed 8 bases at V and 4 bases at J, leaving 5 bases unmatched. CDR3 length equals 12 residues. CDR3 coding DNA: TGCAGCCAAAAGACAGGGGCAGATACGCAGTATTTT. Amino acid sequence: CSQKTGADTQYF.

Here the CDR3 reads CASSQDLPGGYNEQFF. The CDR3 DNA is TGCGCCAGCAGCCAAGATTTGCCAGGGGGGTACAATGAGCAGTTCTTC. This chain links TRBV4-3 with TRBJ2-1; a possible D gene is TRBD1 (7 bases). The length of the CDR3 is 16 residues. Per the germline V gene, CDR1 is LGHNA and CDR2 is YSLEER. Deletions cut 0 bases from V and 4 bases from J, with 13 bases between.

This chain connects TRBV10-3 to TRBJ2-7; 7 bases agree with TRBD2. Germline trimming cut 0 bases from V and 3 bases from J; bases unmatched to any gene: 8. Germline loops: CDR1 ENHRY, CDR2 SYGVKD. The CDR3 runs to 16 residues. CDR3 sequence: CAISESSFLAVYEQYF. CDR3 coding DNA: TGTGCCATCAGTGAGTCTTCTTTCCTAGCGGTCTACGAGCAGTACTTC.

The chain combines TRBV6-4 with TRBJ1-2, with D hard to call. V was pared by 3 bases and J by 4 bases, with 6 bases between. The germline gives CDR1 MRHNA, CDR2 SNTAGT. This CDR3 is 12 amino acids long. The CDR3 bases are TGTGCCAGCAGTGATTCCGGCTATGGCTACACCTTC. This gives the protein CASSDSGYGYTF.

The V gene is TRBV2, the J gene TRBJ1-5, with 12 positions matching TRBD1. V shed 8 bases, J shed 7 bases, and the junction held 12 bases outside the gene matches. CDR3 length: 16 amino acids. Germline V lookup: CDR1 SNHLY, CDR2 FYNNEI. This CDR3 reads CASAIRDRGRGQPQHF. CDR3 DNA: TGTGCCAGCGCGATCCGGGACAGGGGGCGTGGACAGCCCCAGCATTTT.

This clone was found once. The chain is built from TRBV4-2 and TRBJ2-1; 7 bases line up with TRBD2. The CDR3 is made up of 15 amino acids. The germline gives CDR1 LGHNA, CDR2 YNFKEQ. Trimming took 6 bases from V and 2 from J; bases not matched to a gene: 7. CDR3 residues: CASSQREHTYNEQFF. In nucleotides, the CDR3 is TGTGCCAGCAGTCAGCGGGAACACACCTACAATGAGCAGTTCTTC.

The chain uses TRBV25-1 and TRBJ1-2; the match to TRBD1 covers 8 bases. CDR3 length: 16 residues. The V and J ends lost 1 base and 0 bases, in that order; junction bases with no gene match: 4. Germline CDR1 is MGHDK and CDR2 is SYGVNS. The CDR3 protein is CASSEWTGRPNYGYTF. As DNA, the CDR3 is TGTGCCAGCAGTGAATGGACAGGGCGGCCTAACTATGGCTACACCTTC.

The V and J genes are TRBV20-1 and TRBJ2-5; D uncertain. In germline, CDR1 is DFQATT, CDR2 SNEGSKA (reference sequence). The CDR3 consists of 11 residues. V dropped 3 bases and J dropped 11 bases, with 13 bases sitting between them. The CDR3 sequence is CSARLETVQYF. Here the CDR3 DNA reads TGCAGTGCTAGGCTGGAGACCGTGCAGTACTTC.

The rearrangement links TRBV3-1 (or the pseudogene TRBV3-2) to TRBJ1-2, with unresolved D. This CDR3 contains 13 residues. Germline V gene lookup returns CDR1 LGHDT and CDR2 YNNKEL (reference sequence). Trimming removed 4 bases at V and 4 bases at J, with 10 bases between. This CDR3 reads CASSRQATYGYTF. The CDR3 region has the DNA TGTGCCAGCAGCCGCCAGGCGACCTATGGCTACACCTTC.

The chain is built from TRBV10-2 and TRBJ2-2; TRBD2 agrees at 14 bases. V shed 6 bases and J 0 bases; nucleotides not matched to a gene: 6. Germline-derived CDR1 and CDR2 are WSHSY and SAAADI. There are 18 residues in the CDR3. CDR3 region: CASRGLAGVSSNTGELFF. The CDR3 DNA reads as TGCGCCAGCAGGGGACTAGCGGGGGTGAGCTCGAACACCGGGGAGCTGTTTTTT.

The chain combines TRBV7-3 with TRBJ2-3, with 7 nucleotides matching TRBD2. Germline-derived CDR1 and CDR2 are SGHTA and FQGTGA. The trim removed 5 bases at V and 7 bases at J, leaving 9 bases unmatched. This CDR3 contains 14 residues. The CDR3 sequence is CASSPTSGGNTQYF. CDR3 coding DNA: TGTGCCAGCAGCCCCACGTCCGGGGGGAATACGCAGTATTTT.

CDR3 sequence (DNA): TGTGCCAGTAGTGTTAATACCCCGGGACGCAACGGGGGTCAGCCCCAGCATTTT. It yields the protein CASSVNTPGRNGGQPQHF. The gene calls are TRBV19 and TRBJ1-5, with D possibly matching TRBD1 (5 bases). The CDR3 loop spans 18 amino acids. V was shortened by 5 bases and J by 6 bases, with 26 bases between the two germline ends. Germline CDR1 reads LNHDA; CDR2 reads SQIVND (reference sequence). Complete variable domain (other parts from reference TRBV19 and TRBJ1-5): DGGITQSPKYLFRKEGQNVTLSCEQNLNHDAMYWYRQDPGQGLRLIYYSQIVNDFQKGDIAEGYSVSREKKESFPLTVTSAQKNPTAFYLCASSVNTPGRNGGQPQHFGDGTRLSIL.

This CDR3 is CASSILGWGGPNTEAFF. CDR3 bases: TGTGCCAGTAGTATTTTAGGGTGGGGAGGCCCGAACACTGAAGCTTTCTTT. The V and J genes are TRBV19 and TRBJ1-1; no definite D call. CDR1 and CDR2 from the germline V gene are LNHDA and SQIVND (reference sequence). This CDR3 region has 17 residues. Trimming shortened V by 3 bases and J by 1 base, and 18 bases separated the two germline ends.

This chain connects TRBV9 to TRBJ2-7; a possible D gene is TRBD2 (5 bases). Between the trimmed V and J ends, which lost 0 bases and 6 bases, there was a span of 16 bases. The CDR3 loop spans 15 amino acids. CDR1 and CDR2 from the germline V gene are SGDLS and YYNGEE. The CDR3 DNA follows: TGTGCCAGCAGCGTAGGGGGTGTAATGGGGAGCGAGCAGTACTTC. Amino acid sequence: CASSVGGVMGSEQYF.

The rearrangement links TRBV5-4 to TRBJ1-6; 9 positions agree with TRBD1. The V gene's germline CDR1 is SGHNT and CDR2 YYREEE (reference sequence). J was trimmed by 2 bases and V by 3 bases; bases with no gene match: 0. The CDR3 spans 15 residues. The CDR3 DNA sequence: TGTGCCAGCAGCTGGGACAGGGCCTATAATTCACCCCTCCACTTT. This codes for CASSWDRAYNSPLHF.

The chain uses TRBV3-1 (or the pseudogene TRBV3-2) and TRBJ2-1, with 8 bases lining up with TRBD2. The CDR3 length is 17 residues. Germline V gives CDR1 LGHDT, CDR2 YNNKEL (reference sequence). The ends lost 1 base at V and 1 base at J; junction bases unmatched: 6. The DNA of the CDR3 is TGTGCCAGCAGCCAAGTCGGCAGCGGGAGTTCCTACAATGAGCAGTTCTTC. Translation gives CASSQVGSGSSYNEQFF.

The DNA for the CDR3 is TGTGCCAGCAGTTACTCTGAGGACAAACCCTATGGCTACACCTTC. Protein: CASSYSEDKPYGYTF. The chain has TRBV6-2 or TRBV6-3 and TRBJ1-2, with D possibly being TRBD1 (5 bases). The CDR3 runs to 15 residues. Trimming removed 0 bases from V and 4 bases from J, with 12 bases in between. The V gene's germline CDR1 is MNHEY and CDR2 SVGEGT.

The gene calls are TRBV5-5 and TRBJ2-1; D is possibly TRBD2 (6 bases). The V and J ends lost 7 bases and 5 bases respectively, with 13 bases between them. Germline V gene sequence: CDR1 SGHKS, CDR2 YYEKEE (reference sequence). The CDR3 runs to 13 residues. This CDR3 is CASRLAGNNEQFF. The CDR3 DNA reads TGTGCCAGCCGACTGGCGGGGAACAATGAGCAGTTCTTC.

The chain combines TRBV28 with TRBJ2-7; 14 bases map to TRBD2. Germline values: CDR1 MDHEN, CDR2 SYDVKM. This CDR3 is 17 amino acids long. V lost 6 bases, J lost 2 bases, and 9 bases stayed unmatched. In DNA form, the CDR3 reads TGTGCCAGCAGAGCCCCGGGACTAGCGGGAGATACCTACGAGCAGTACTTC. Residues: CASRAPGLAGDTYEQYF.